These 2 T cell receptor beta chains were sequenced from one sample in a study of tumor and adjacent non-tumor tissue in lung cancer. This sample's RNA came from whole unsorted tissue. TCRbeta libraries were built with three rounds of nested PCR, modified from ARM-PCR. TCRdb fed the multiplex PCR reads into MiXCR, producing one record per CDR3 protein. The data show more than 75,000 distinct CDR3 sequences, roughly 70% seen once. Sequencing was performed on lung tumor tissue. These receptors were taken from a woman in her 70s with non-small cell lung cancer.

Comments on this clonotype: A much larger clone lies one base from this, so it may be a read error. CDR3 in DNA: TGTGCCAGCAGCTTCCATTTAGCAGGGGGTTGTCAGCCCCAGTATTTT. Translation: CASSFHLAGGCQPQYF. The chain carries TRBV21-1 and TRBJ1-5; TRBD1 is the table's D call and was not checked against the DNA. TRBJ2-3 explains the end of the DNA better; the J call may be wrong. TRBV21-1 is an annotated pseudogene. The CDR3 loop spans 16 amino acids.

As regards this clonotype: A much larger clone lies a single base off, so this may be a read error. This CDR3 reads CASSVPPVAYIEQFF. In nucleotides, the CDR3 is TGTGCCAGCAGCGTCCCCCCGGTGGCCTACATTGAGCAGTTCTTC. J is TRBJ2-1 and V is TRBV28, with D unresolved. Germline V lookup: CDR1 MDHEN, CDR2 SYDVKM. The CDR3 is 15 amino acids.